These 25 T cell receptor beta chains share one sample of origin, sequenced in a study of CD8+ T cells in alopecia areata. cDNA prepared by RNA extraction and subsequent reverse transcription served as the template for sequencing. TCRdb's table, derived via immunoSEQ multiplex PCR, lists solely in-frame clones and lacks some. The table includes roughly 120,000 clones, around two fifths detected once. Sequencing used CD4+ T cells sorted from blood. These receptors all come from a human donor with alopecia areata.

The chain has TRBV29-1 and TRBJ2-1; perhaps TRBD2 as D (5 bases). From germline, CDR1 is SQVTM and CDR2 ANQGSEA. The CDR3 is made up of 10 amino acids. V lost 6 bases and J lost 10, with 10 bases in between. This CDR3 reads CSVNEREQFF. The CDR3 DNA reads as TGCAGCGTAAACGAGCGGGAGCAGTTCTTC.

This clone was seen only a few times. This CDR3 is CSVDQNSGLASQYF. For the CDR3, the DNA is TGCAGCGTTGATCAGAATTCAGGGCTAGCGTCCCAGTACTTC. This chain links TRBV29-1 with TRBJ2-5; a possible D gene is TRBD2 (6 bases). V shed 3 bases and J shed 9 bases, with 20 bases lying between them. CDR1 and CDR2 from the germline V gene are SQVTM and ANQGSEA. CDR3 length equals 14 residues.

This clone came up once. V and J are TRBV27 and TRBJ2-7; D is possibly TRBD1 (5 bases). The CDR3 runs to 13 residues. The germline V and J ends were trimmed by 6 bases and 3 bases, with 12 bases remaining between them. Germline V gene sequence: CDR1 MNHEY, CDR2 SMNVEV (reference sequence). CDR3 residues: CASRQNRYYEQYF. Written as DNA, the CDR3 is TGTGCCAGCAGGCAGAACAGGTACTACGAGCAGTACTTC.

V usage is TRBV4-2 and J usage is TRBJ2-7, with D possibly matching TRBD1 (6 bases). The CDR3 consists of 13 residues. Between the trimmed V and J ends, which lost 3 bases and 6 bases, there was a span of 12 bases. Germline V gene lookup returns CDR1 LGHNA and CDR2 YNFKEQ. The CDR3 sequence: CASSQGDIREQYF. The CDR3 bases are TGTGCCAGCAGCCAGGGGGACATACGCGAGCAGTACTTC.

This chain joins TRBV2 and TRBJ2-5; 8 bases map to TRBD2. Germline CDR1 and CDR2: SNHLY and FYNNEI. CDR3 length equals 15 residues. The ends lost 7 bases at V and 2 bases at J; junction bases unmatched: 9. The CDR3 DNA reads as TGTGCCAGCAACCCCCAAGCGGGGGCACAAGAGACCCAGTACTTC. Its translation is CASNPQAGAQETQYF. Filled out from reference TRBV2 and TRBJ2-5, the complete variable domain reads EPEVTQTPSHQVTQMGQEVILRCVPISNHLYFYWYRQILGQKVEFLVSFYNNEISEKSEIFDDQFSVERPDGSNFTLKIRSTKLEDSAMYFCASNPQAGAQETQYFGPGTRLLVL.

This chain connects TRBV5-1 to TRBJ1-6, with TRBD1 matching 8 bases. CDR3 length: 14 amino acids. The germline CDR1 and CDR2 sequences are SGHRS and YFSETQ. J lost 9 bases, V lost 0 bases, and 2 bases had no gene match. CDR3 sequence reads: CASSLGQGTSPLHF. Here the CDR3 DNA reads TGCGCCAGCAGCTTGGGACAGGGGACTTCACCCCTCCACTTT.

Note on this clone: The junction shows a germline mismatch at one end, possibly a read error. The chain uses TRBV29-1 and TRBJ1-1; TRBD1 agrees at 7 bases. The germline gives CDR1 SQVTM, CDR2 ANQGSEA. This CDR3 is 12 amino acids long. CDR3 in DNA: TGCAGCGTGGAAGTCGTGACAGGGAAAGCTTTCTTT. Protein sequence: CSVEVVTGKAFF. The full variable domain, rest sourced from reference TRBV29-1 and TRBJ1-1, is SAVISQKPSRDICQRGTSLTIQCQVDSQVTMMFWYRQQPGQSLTLIATANQGSEATYESGFVIDKFPISRPNLTFSTLTVSNMSPEDSSIYLCSVEVVTGKAFFGQGTRLTVV.

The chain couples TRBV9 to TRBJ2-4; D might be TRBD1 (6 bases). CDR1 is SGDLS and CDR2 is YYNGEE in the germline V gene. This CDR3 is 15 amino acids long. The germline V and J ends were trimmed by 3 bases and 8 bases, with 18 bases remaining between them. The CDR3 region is CASSASRGFSDIQYF. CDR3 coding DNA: TGTGCCAGCAGCGCCTCCAGGGGCTTTAGTGACATTCAGTACTTC.

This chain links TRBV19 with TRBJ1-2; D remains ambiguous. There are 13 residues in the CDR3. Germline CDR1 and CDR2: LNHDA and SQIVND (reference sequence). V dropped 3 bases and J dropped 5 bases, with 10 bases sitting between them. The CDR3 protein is CASSIGRSYGYTF. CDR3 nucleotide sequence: TGTGCCAGTAGTATCGGGAGATCGTATGGCTACACCTTC.

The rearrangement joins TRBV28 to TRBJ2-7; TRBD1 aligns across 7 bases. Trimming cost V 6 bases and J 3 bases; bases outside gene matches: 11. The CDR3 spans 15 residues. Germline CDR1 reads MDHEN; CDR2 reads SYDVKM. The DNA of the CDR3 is TGTGCCAGCAGCCGGGACAGCCATGCCCACTACGAGCAGTACTTC. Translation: CASSRDSHAHYEQYF.

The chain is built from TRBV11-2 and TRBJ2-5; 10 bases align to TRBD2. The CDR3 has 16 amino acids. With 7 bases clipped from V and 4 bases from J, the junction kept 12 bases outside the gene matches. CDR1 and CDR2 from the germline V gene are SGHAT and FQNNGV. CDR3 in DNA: TGTGCCAGCACCCTTCAAAGAGCGGGGGGGCGAGAGACCCAGTACTTC. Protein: CASTLQRAGGRETQYF.

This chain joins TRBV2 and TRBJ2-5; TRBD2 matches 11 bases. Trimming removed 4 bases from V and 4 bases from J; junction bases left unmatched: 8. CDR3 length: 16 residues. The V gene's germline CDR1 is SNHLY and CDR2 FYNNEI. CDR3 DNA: TGTGCCAGCAGTGGGGGGACTAGCGGTTCGGCAGAGACCCAGTACTTC. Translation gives CASSGGTSGSAETQYF. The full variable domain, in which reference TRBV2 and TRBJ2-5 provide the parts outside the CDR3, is EPEVTQTPSHQVTQMGQEVILRCVPISNHLYFYWYRQILGQKVEFLVSFYNNEISEKSEIFDDQFSVERPDGSNFTLKIRSTKLEDSAMYFCASSGGTSGSAETQYFGPGTRLLVL.

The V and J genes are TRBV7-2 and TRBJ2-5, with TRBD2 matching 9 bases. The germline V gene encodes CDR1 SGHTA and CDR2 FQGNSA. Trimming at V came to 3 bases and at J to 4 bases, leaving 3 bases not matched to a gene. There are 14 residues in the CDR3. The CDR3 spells CASSFSGSRETQYF. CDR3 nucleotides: TGTGCCAGCAGCTTTAGCGGGAGTCGAGAGACCCAGTACTTC. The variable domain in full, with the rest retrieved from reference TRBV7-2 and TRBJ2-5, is GAGVSQSPSNKVTEKGKDVELRCDPISGHTALYWYRQSLGQGLEFLIYFQGNSAPDKSGLPSDRFSAERTGGSVSTLTIQRTQQEDSAVYLCASSFSGSRETQYFGPGTRLLVL.

The CDR3 reads CASSLALGGMGNEQFF. In DNA, the CDR3 is TGCGCCAGCAGCTTGGCCTTAGGGGGCATGGGGAATGAGCAGTTCTTC. This chain links TRBV5-1 with TRBJ2-1; 7 bases are shared with TRBD1. CDR3 size: 16 residues. Trimming took 0 bases from V and 7 from J; bases not matched to a gene: 10. Germline V gene data show CDR1 as SGHRS and CDR2 as YFSETQ. The complete variable domain, with remaining parts taken from reference TRBV5-1 and TRBJ2-1, reads KAGVTQTPRYLIKTRGQQVTLSCSPISGHRSVSWYQQTPGQGLQFLFEYFSETQRNKGNFPGRFSGRQFSNSRSEMNVSTLELGDSALYLCASSLALGGMGNEQFFGPGTRLTVL.

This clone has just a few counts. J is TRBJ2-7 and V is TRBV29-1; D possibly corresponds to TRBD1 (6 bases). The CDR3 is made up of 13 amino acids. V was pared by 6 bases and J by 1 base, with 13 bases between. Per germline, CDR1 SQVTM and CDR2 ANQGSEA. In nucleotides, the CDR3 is TGCAGCGTCTCAGGGGCTCGATCCTACGAGCAGTACTTC. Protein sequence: CSVSGARSYEQYF.

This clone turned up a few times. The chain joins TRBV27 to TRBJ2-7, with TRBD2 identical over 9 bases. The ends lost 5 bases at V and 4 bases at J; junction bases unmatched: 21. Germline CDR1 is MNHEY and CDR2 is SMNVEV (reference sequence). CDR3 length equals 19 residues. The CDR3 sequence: CASSPPASGTSRTGYEQYF. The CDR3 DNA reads TGTGCCAGCAGTCCCCCGGCTAGCGGGACTTCCCGGACGGGATACGAGCAGTACTTC.

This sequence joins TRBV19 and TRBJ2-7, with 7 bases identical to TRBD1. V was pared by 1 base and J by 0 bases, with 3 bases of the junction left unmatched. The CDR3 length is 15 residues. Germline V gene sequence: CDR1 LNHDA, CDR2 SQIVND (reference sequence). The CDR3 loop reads CASSIVGQSSYEQYF. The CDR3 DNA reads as TGTGCCAGTAGTATAGTGGGACAGAGCTCCTACGAGCAGTACTTC.

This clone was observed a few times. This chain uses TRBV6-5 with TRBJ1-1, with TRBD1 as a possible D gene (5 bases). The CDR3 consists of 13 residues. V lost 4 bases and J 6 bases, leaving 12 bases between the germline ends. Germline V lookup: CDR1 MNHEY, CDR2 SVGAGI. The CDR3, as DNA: TGTGCCAGCAGTTTCGGGGGGAAGGCTGAAGCTTTCTTT. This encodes CASSFGGKAEAFF.

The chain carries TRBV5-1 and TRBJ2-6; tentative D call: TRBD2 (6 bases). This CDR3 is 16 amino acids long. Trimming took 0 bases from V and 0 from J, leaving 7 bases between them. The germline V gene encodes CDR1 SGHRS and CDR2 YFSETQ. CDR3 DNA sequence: TGCGCCAGCAGCTTGGACGGGGGCTCTGGGGCCAACGTCCTGACTTTC. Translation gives CASSLDGGSGANVLTF.

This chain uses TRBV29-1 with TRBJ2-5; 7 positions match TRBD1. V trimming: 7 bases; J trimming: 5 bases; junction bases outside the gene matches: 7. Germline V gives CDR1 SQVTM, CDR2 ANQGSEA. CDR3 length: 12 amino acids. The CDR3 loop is CSAGRGQETQYF. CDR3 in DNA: TGCAGCGCCGGAAGGGGACAGGAGACCCAGTACTTC. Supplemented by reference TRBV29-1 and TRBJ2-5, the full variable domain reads SAVISQKPSRDICQRGTSLTIQCQVDSQVTMMFWYRQQPGQSLTLIATANQGSEATYESGFVIDKFPISRPNLTFSTLTVSNMSPEDSSIYLCSAGRGQETQYFGPGTRLLVL.

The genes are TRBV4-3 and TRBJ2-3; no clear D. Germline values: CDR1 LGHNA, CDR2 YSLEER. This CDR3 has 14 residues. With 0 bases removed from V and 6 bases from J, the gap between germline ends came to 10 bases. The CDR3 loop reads CASSQDVPRDTQYF. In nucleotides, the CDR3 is TGCGCCAGCAGCCAAGATGTGCCGAGGGATACGCAGTATTTT.

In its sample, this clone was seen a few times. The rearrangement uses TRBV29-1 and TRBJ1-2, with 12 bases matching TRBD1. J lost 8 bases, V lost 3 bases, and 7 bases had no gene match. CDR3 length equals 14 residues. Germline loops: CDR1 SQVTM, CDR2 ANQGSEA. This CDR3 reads CSVDFTGTGGGYTF. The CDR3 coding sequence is TGCAGCGTTGATTTCACCGGGACAGGGGGCGGCTACACCTTC.

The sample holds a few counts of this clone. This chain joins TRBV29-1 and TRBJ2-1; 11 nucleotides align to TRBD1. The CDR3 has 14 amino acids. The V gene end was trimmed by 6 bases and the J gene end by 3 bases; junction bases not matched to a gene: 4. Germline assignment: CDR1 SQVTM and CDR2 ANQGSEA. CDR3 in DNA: TGCAGCGTGCGGACAGGGGGCATCTACAATGAGCAGTTCTTC. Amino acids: CSVRTGGIYNEQFF.

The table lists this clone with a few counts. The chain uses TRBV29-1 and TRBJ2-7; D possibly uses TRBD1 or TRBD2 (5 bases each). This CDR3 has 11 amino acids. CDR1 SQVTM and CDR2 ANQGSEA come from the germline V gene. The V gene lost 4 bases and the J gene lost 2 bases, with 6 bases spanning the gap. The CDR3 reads CSVGGPYEQYF. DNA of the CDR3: TGCAGCGTTGGGGGACCCTACGAGCAGTACTTC.

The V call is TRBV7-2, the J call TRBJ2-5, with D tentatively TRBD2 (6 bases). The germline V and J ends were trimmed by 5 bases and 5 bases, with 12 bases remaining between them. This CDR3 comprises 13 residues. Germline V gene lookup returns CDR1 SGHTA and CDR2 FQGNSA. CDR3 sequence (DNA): TGTGCCAGCAGCGCTTGGGGGGAGGAGACCCAGTACTTC. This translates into CASSAWGEETQYF.